This is a list of T cell receptor beta chains from one sample in a study of PD-1 blockade in classical Hodgkin lymphoma. TCRdb's table, derived via immunoSEQ multiplex PCR, lists solely in-frame clones and lacks some. The repertoire holds about 24,000 clones, roughly three quarters seen once, with 15% to 20% in the top ten. Sequenced material: peripheral blood mononuclear cells (PBMCs), taken before the fourth cycle of nivolumab. The origin of the receptors is a human donor with classical Hodgkin lymphoma. Each CDR3 is given with its conserved first and last residue.

>TRBV4-3
CASRGQHSSNQPQHF
>TRBV6-6
CASRSPGAQHF
>TRBV6-6
CASSYSPGLEDNEQFF
>TRBV7-2
CASSLSSSTYNEQFF
>TRBV5-4
CASSLEGAYGYTF
>TRBV6-5
CASSSPRDRELFF
>TRBV28
CASSPPGQGFLEATEAFF
>TRBV28
CASSSGQQGSYEQYF
>TRBV7-9
CASSLGDSLGPNQPQHF
>TRBV6-5
CASSYGQSSYNEQFF
>TRBV28
CASSYRDFQETQYF
>TRBV30
CAWSGGQAIEAFF
>TRBV28
CASSFAGNRYEQYF
>TRBV7-6
CASSQGPTLPYNEQFF
>TRBV11-3
CASSASGGTYNEQFF
>TRBV5-4
CASSLEVSFTEAFF
>TRBV29-1
CSVDSGGNQPQHF